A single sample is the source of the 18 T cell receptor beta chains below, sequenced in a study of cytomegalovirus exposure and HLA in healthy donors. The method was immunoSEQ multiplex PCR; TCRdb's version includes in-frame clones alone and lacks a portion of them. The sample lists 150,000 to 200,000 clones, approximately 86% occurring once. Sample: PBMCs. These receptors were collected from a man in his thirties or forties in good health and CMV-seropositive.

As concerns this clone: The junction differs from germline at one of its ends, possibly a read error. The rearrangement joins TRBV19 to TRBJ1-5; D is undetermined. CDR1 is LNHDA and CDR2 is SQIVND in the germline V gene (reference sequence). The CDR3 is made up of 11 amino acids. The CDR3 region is CASGIPQPQHF. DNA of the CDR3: TGTGCCAGTGGTATTCCCCAGCCCCAGCATTTT.

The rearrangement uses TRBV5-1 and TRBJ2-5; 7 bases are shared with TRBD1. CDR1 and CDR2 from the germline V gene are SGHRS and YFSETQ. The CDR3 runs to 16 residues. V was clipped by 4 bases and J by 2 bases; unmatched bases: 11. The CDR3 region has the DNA TGCGCCAGCAGCCTATGGACAGGCCGGATACAAGAGACCCAGTACTTC. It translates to CASSLWTGRIQETQYF.

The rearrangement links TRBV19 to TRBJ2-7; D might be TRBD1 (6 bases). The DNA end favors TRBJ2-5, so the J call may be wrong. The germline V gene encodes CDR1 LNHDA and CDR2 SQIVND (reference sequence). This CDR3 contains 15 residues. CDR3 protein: CASSIVAGEQETQYF. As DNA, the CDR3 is TGTGCCAGTAGTATAGTCGCAGGGGAGCAAGAGACCCAGTACTTC.

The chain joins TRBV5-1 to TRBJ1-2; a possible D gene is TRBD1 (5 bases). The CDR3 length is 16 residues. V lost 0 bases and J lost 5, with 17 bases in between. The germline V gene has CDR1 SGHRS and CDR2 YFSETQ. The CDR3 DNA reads TGCGCCAGCAGCTTGGATGGTCGCAGGGCAGGATATGGCTACACCTTC. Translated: CASSLDGRRAGYGYTF. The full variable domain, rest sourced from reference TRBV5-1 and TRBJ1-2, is KAGVTQTPRYLIKTRGQQVTLSCSPISGHRSVSWYQQTPGQGLQFLFEYFSETQRNKGNFPGRFSGRQFSNSRSEMNVSTLELGDSALYLCASSLDGRRAGYGYTFGSGTRLTVV.

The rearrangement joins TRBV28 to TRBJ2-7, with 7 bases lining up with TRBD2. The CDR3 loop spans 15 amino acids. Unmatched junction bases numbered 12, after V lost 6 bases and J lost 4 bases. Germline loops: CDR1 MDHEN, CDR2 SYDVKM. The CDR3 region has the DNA TGTGCCAGCAGCCAGGTCGGACTAGTTTCGTACGAGCAGTACTTC. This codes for CASSQVGLVSYEQYF.

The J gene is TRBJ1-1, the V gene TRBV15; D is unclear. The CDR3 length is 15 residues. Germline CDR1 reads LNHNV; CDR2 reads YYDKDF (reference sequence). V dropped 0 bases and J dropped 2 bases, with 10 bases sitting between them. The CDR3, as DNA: TGTGCCACCAGCAGAGAGGAAGCGGTAAACACTGAAGCTTTCTTT. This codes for CATSREEAVNTEAFF.

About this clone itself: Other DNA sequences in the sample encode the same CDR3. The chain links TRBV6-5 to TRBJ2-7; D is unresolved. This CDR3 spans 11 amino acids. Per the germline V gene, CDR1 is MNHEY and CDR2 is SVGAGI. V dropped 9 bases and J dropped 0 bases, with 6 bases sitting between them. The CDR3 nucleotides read TGTGCCAGTACGGGCTCCTACGAGCAGTACTTC. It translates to CASTGSYEQYF.

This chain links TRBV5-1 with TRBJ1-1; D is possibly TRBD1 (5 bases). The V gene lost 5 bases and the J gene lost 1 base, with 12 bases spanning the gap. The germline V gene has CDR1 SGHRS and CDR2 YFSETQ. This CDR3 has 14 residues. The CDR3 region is CASSPGHQNTEAFF. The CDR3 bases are TGCGCCAGCAGTCCCGGACACCAGAACACTGAAGCTTTCTTT.

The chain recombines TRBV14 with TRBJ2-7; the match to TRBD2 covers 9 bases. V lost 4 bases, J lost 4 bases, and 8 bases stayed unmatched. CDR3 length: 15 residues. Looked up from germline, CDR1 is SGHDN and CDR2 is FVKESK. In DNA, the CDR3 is TGTGCCAGCAGCCGGCCGGGACTAGCAGCTTACGAGCAGTACTTC. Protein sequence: CASSRPGLAAYEQYF. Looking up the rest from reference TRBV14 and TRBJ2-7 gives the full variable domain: EAGVTQFPSHSVIEKGQTVTLRCDPISGHDNLYWYRRVMGKEIKFLLHFVKESKQDESGMPNNRFLAERTGGTYSTLKVQPAELEDSGVYFCASSRPGLAAYEQYFGPGTRLTVT.

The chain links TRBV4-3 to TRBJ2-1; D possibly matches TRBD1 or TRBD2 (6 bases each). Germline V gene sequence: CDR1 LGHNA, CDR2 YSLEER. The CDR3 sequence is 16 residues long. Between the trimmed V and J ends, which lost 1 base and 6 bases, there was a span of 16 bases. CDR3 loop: CASSQARGRGSNEQFF. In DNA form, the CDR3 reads TGCGCCAGCAGCCAAGCACGGGGGCGAGGATCCAATGAGCAGTTCTTC.

Here the CDR3 reads CASSSGLTGNTIYF. For the CDR3, the DNA is TGCGCCAGCAGCTCAGGGTTAACTGGAAACACCATATATTTT. The chain carries TRBV5-1 and TRBJ1-3, with D possibly being TRBD1 (5 bases). The CDR3 runs to 14 residues. V was trimmed by 3 bases and J by 2 bases, leaving 9 bases between them. Per the germline V gene, CDR1 is SGHRS and CDR2 is YFSETQ. The full variable domain, with the rest looked up from reference TRBV5-1 and TRBJ1-3, is KAGVTQTPRYLIKTRGQQVTLSCSPISGHRSVSWYQQTPGQGLQFLFEYFSETQRNKGNFPGRFSGRQFSNSRSEMNVSTLELGDSALYLCASSSGLTGNTIYFGEGSWLTVV.

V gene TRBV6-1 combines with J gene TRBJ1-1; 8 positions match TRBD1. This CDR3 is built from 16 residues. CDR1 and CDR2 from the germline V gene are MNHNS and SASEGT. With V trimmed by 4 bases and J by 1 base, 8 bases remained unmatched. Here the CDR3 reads CASSGPGQGANTEAFF. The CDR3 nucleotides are TGTGCCAGCAGTGGCCCAGGACAGGGAGCGAACACTGAAGCTTTCTTT.

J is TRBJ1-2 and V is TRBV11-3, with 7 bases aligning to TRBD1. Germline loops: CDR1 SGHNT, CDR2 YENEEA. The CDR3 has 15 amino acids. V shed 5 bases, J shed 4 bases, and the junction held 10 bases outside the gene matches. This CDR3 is CASSPRGRSFYGYTF. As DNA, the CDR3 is TGTGCCAGCAGCCCGAGGGGGCGGTCATTCTATGGCTACACCTTC. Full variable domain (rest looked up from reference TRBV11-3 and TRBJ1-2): EAGVVQSPRYKIIEKKQPVAFWCNPISGHNTLYWYLQNLGQGPELLIRYENEEAVDDSQLPKDRFSAERLKGVDSTLKIQPAELGDSAVYLCASSPRGRSFYGYTFGSGTRLTVV.

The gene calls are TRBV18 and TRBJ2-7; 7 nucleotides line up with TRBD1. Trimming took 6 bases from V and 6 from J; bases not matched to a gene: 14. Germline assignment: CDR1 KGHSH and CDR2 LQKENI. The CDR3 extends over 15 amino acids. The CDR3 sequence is CASSPGAGQDIEQYF. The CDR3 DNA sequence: TGTGCCAGCTCGCCCGGGGCAGGACAGGACATCGAGCAGTACTTC.

CDR3 region: CAWSSGRGSYEQYF. CDR3 DNA: TGTGCCTGGAGTAGCGGCAGGGGGTCTTACGAGCAGTACTTC. The chain couples TRBV30 to TRBJ2-7; TRBD1 aligns across 7 bases. Germline CDR1 and CDR2: GTSNPN and SVGIG (reference sequence). J gave up 4 bases and V 2 bases, and 8 bases lay outside the gene matches. This CDR3 region has 14 residues.

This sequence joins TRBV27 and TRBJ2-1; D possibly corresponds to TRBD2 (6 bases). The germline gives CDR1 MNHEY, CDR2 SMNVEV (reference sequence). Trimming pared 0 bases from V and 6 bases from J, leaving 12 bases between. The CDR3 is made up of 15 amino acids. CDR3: CASSLSPAGLNEQFF. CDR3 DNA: TGTGCCAGCAGTTTATCTCCAGCGGGCCTCAATGAGCAGTTCTTC.

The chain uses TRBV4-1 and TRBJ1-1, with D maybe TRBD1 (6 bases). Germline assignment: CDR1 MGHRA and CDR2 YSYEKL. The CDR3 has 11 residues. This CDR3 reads CASRGAGEAFF. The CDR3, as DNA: TGCGCGTCTCGGGGGGCGGGTGAAGCTTTCTTT.

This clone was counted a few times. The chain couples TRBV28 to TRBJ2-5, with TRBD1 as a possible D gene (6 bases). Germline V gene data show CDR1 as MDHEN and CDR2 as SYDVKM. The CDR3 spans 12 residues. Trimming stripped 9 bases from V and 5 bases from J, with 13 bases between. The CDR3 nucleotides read TGTGCCAGTCGACAGGCGGGCGAGACCCAGTACTTC. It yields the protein CASRQAGETQYF.